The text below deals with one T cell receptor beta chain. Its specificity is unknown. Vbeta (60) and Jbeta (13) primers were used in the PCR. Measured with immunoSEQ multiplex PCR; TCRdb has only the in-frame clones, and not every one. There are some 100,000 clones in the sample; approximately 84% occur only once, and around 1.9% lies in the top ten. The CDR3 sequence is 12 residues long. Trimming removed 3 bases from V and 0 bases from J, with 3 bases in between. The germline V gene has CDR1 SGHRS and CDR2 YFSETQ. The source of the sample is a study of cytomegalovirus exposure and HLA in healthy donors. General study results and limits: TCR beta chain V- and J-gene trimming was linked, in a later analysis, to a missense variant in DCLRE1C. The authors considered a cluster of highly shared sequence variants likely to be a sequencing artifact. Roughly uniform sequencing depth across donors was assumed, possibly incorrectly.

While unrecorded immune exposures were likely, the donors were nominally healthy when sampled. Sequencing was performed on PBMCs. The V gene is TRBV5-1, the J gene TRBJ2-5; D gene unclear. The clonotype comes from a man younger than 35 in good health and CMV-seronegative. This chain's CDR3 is CASSSNQETQYF. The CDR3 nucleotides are TGCGCCAGCAGCTCCAACCAAGAGACCCAGTACTTC.